This TCR beta chain came from a study of cytomegalovirus exposure and HLA in healthy donors. Study-wide findings and caveats: Looking again later, the authors saw that most CMV-associated TCR beta chains seemed HLA-restricted.

There are 13 residues in the CDR3. CDR1 LGHNA and CDR2 YSLEER come from the germline V gene. V was clipped by 0 bases and J by 13 bases, with 10 bases between them. For this clone: Its antigen is still unknown.

The PCR was carried out with 60 Vbeta primers and 13 Jbeta primers. The table came from immunoSEQ multiplex PCR; TCRdb's copy has only in-frame clones and leaves some out. The table includes roughly 160,000 clones, approximately 76% detected once. Input material: PBMCs. The rearrangement joins TRBV4-3 to TRBJ1-6; D is undetermined. This receptor was obtained from a woman aged 18-29 years in good health and CMV-seropositive. This CDR3 is CASSQDSRGPLHF. In nucleotides, the CDR3 is TGCGCCAGCAGCCAAGATAGCCGTGGGCCCCTCCACTTT.